The clone carrying this T cell receptor beta chain was counted many times. Its antigen is undetermined. The data derive from a study of T-cell memory formation after mild COVID-19. Study-wide background: TCR clusters largely stayed donor specific. Broader study findings: Pre-infection memory harbored some responding clones, suggesting cross-reactive memory joined. CD4/CD8 balance characterized clones contracting day 15 to 85, and CD4+ skew characterized later expanders.

This CDR3 region has 14 residues. V shed 6 bases, J shed 6 bases, and the junction held 7 bases outside the gene matches. The V gene's germline CDR1 is SQVTM and CDR2 ANQGSEA. MiXCR, run by TCRdb on the 5' RACE reads, gives a single entry per CDR3 protein. Found here are roughly 600,000 distinct CDR3 sequences, 18% of them singletons; the top ten hold around 12%. Sample: PBMCs or a T cell subset sorted from them (not recorded which). V gene TRBV29-1 combines with J gene TRBJ2-1; 11 nucleotides match TRBD2. The sequence was collected from an adult woman who had mild COVID-19 (a few samples of this study predate the infection). Cell type and time point are not known. The CDR3: CSVETSGISNEQFF. The CDR3 DNA reads TGCAGCGTCGAGACTAGCGGGATTTCCAATGAGCAGTTCTTC.